This T cell receptor beta chain was sequenced for a study of Tregs in tolerant kidney transplant recipients. Unstimulated regulatory T cells (CD4+CD25+CD127-), CD4+CD25- non-regulatory cells, CD4 and CD8 cells were FACS-sorted from thawed PBMCs. In germline, CDR1 is SNHLY, CDR2 FYNNEI. V was clipped by 6 bases and J by 2 bases, with 15 bases between them. This CDR3 region has 15 residues. A word on this clone: Antigen unknown.

The method was immunoSEQ multiplex PCR; TCRdb's version includes in-frame clones alone and lacks a portion of them. The sample yields about 72,000 clones, roughly 92% seen once. Whole-study findings and limits: This study did not directly address biological reproducibility.

The source material was CD8+ T cells from blood, sampled before the transplant. This TCR was sampled from a human donor who received a combined kidney and bone marrow transplant. The chain carries TRBV2 and TRBJ2-3; the D gene is possibly TRBD2 (5 bases). In DNA, the CDR3 is TGTGCCAGCAGGGAGAAACTAGAGAACACAGATACGCAGTATTTT. It yields the protein CASREKLENTDTQYF.